The clone carrying this TCR beta chain was observed a few times. V dropped 3 bases and J dropped 2 bases, with 12 bases sitting between them. There are 16 residues in the CDR3. CDR1 is SGHTS and CDR2 is YDEGEE in the germline V gene. The data derive from a study of cytomegalovirus exposure and HLA in healthy donors. Amplification used 60 Vbeta primers and 13 Jbeta primers. Method: immunoSEQ multiplex PCR; TCRdb's copy keeps in-frame clones and lacks some. The sample includes more than 120,000 clones, around three quarters of them seen just once. The material sequenced was PBMCs. The J gene is TRBJ2-6, the V gene TRBV5-8, with D possibly being TRBD1 (6 bases). This TCR was recovered from a woman aged 40 to 55 in good health and CMV-seropositive. CDR3 DNA sequence: TGTGCCAGCAGCTCATATAGACAGGCTGGGGCCAACGTCCTGACTTTC. It specifies CASSSYRQAGANVLTF.